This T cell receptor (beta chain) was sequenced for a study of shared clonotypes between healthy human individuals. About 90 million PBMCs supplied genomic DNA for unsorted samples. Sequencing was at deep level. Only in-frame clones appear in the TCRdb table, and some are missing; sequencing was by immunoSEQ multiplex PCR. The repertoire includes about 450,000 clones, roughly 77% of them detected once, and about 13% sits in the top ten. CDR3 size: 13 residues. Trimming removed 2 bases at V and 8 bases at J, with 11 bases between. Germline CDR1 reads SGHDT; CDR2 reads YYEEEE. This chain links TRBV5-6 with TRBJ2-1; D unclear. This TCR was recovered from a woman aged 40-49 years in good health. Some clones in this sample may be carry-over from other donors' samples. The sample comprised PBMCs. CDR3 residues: CASSFRSSDEQFF. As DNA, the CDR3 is TGTGCCAGCAGCTTTCGAAGCTCCGATGAGCAGTTCTTC.